This T cell receptor (beta chain) stems from a study of pediatric ulcerative colitis. This CDR3 contains 15 residues. Per the germline V gene, CDR1 is MGHDK and CDR2 is SYGVNS. V was cut by 6 bases and J by 2 bases, with 16 bases left in between. Measured with immunoSEQ multiplex PCR; TCRdb has only the in-frame clones, and not every one. Of about 15,000 clones listed, about two thirds are singletons. As regards this clone: The antigen is undetermined.

One to two pinch biopsies were taken from the rectum during colonoscopy. The study, taken as a whole, reports: A couple of rectal CDR3 clonotypes occurred in all ulcerative colitis patients. Ulcerative colitis patients shared more blood-rectal clones than controls. Rectal repertoires separated controls, mild-moderate and acute severe colitis.

The sequenced sample consisted of gut tissue. This chain links TRBV25-1 with TRBJ1-2, with D unresolved. This TCR came from a girl between 5 and 17 years old with moderate ulcerative colitis. The CDR3 protein is CASSATTERNYGYTF. The DNA of the CDR3 is TGTGCCAGCAGCGCCACCACAGAGAGGAACTATGGCTACACCTTC.